Given below is one T cell receptor (beta chain) in context. Its antigen has not been determined. Qualities for individual bases were not recorded, and no much larger clone is one base off. TCR CDR3 regions were amplified from genomic DNA by multiplex PCR using the deep immunoSEQ assay. For each cell subset, the extracted genomic DNA was distributed evenly across all wells of several immunoSEQ 96-well plates, and each plate served as one replicate. For sorted subsets, around 0.2 ug genomic DNA, equal to approximately 30,000 T cell genomes, was loaded into each replicate PCR. The purified libraries were quantified using a Qubit 3.0 fluorometer, sized with a Bioanalyzer 2100, and then quantified again using the KAPA Library Quantification kit. Every immunoSEQ 96-well plate was sequenced on a dedicated single-read 150-cycle Illumina NextSeq 550 flow cell. The authors' analysis ran thus. Because the immunoSEQ output held only junctional sequences and lacked quality scores, the filtering could not match the filtering applied to full-length reads. Sequences were annotated with PyIR, a Python wrapper for IgBLAST v1.9, and V/J genes and CDR3 were assigned using IMGT germline references. Reads were filtered out if the reads had weak V/J assignments (E-value above 1e-6), no CDR3, stop codons, out-of-frame junctions, or ambiguous translated residues. V3J clonotypes were defined as sequences sharing an identical inferred V gene, J gene, and CDR3 amino acid sequence. The percentage overlap between two repertoires was calculated by dividing the number of shared unique clonotypes by the size of the smaller repertoire. Richness of each repertoire was evaluated using RTK rarefaction, the Chao1 estimator, and Recon v2.1 estimates of unobserved clonotypes. Generation probabilities were computed with OLGA for all TCRbeta clonotypes obtained by the gDNA method from several donors. This is the immuneACCESS table as TCRdb keeps it, with only in-frame sequences that have V and J called. A part of the clones is gone; compared with another copy, unresolved V genes explain less than half, and the rest is unexplained. From that table come the V and J calls and clone size; the DNA was used to work out D and trimming. Recorded for this sample are around 2,000,000 clones; just under 95% of them occurred a single time. Of the sample, around 1.2% falls within the top ten clones.

The sample belongs to a study of shared clonotypes between healthy human individuals (dated by TCRdb to between 2020 and 2021). With regard to the full study: Three men and a couple of women, aged 18 to 49 years, made up the cohort. Each donor's leukapheresis produced roughly between about 0.8 and 10 billion PBMCs. To increase sequencing depth and limit assay-specific biases, different laboratories used diverse techniques to prepare libraries and sequence TCR repertoires. Blood TCR repertoires of about five healthy adults were deeply sequenced to estimate repertoire size and the extent of clonotype sharing between individuals. For each donor, CD4 naive and CD4 memory were each given three plates, CD8 naive was given two plates, and CD8 memory was given one plate. The study at large found these results: Only blood was sampled, and tissue TCR repertoires likely differ from those in blood. When a handful of donors were compared, the shared fraction of clonotypes was around 4.6% for naive CD4, 3.5% to 4% for naive CD8, 2% to 2.5% for memory CD4, and less than 0.45% for memory CD8. Based on pairwise subsampling, the degree of clonotype sharing among donors was expected to be affected by sequencing depth. The genetic and exposure-history diversity represented was limited by the small number of donors. Estimated clonotype richness was generally larger for naive than for memory subsets. Higher generation probabilities were observed for clonotypes shared by all four sorted-subset donors than for non-shared clonotypes. Rarefaction of sorted-subset datasets indicated incomplete sequencing despite the large sequencing depth.

CD8 naive samples were obtained by positive selection for CCR7 among CD45RO-negative cells, yielding a CD45RA+CCR7+ population from which TemRA cells were excluded. Donors were healthy HIV-negative adults with no recently reported acute infections or vaccinations. Only Caucasian adults living in Nashville, Tennessee, USA were represented among the donors. After blood collection by leukapheresis, PBMCs were isolated using Ficoll-Histopaque density gradient centrifugation and then cryopreserved in the vapor phase of liquid nitrogen. Purity and quantity of every magnetically sorted T cell population were checked by analytical flow cytometry. From each sorted fraction, genomic DNA was isolated and quantified by UV absorbance on a Nanodrop 2000c. From the cysteine up to the phenylalanine, the CDR3 has a length of 14 residues. Left in the record is the CDR3 DNA by itself, 42 bases read in frame from the first base. The germline V gene sets CDR1 to MGHRA and CDR2 to YSYEKL. V is cut by 3 bases and J by 1 base, and the space between the germline ends is 9 bases.

Sequencing input: naive CD8+ T cells sorted from blood. Sample cell subset or site, as interpreted from the label and publication: CD45RA+CCR7+. The receptor's source is a man younger than 35 in good health. The chain was built from TRBV4-1 and TRBJ1-1, and possibly TRBD1, on 6 matching bases. The DNA reads TGCGCCAGCAGCCACAGGGGAAAGAACACTGAAGCTTTCTTT. Its product reads: CASSHRGKNTEAFF.